Listed here are 2 T cell receptor beta chains from one sample, sequenced in a study of cytomegalovirus exposure and HLA in healthy donors (TCRdb year 2017). The library was made by the immunoSEQ multiplex PCR assay. For the multiplex PCR, a mixture combining 60 forward primers for TCR Vbeta segments and 13 reverse primers for TCR Jbeta segments was used. Here the immuneACCESS table is served through TCRdb, limited to in-frame sequences with V and J called. Missing clones are a known gap in these copies; in checked studies unresolved V genes cover under half, and the rest lacks a known reason. For this sample the table gives over 150,000 clones, of which approximately 78% were detected only once. The ten largest clonotypes hold over 0.85% of the sample. Sequenced input: PBMCs. The receptors shown here come from a girl aged 2-10 years in good health and CMV-seropositive.

This chain links TRBV18 with TRBJ2-7; 11 nucleotides match TRBD2. The CDR3 loop spans 16 amino acids. V gave up 5 bases and J gave up 3 bases; unmatched junction bases: 9. Looked up from germline, CDR1 is KGHSH and CDR2 is LQKENI. The CDR3 spells CASSSLAGGPLYEQYF. CDR3 nucleotides: TGTGCCAGCTCATCGCTAGCGGGAGGTCCTCTCTACGAGCAGTACTTC. Combining the CDR3 with reference TRBV18 and TRBJ2-7 gives the whole variable domain NAGVMQNPRHLVRRRGQEARLRCSPMKGHSHVYWYRQLPEEGLKFMVYLQKENIIDESGMPKERFSAEFPKEGPSILRIQQVVRGDSAAYFCASSSLAGGPLYEQYFGPGTRLTVT.

This clone turned up a few times. DNA of the CDR3: TGTGCCAGCGGGACTAGCGGGATAGATACGCAGTATTTT. Protein: CASGTSGIDTQYF. This chain joins TRBV28 and TRBJ2-3; 13 bases fit TRBD2. The length of the CDR3 is 13 residues. Trimming at V came to 8 bases and at J to 5 bases, leaving 1 base not matched to a gene. Germline CDR1 is MDHEN and CDR2 is SYDVKM.